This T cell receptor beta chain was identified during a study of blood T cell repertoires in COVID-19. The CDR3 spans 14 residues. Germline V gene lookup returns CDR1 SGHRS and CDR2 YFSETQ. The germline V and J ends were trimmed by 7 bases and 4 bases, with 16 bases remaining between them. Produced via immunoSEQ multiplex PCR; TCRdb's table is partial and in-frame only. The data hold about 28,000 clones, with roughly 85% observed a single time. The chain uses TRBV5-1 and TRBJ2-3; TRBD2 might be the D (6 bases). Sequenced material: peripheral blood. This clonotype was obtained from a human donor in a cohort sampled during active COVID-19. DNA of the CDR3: TGCGCCAGCGGAAGACTAGGTGGAGCAGATACGCAGTATTTT. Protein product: CASGRLGGADTQYF. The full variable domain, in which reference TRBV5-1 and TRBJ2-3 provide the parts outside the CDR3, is KAGVTQTPRYLIKTRGQQVTLSCSPISGHRSVSWYQQTPGQGLQFLFEYFSETQRNKGNFPGRFSGRQFSNSRSEMNVSTLELGDSALYLCASGRLGGADTQYFGPGTRLTVL.